A single sample gave rise to the 25 T cell receptor beta chains below, sequenced in a study of blood T cell repertoires in COVID-19. Data came from immunoSEQ multiplex PCR; TCRdb stores just in-frame clones and leaves some out. The table records fewer than 250,000 clones, around 76% of them present only once. Source material: PBMCs or T cells enriched from blood (not recorded which). These receptors came from a woman aged 50 to 60 with acute COVID-19.

The chain recombines TRBV18 with TRBJ1-1, with D uncertain. In germline, CDR1 is KGHSH, CDR2 LQKENI. The CDR3 spans 16 residues. Trimming cost V 5 bases and J 1 base, with 17 bases left between them. The CDR3 is CASSEKEGRANTEAFF. DNA for the CDR3: TGTGCCAGCTCAGAAAAGGAGGGAAGGGCGAACACTGAAGCTTTCTTT.

This chain uses TRBV28 with TRBJ1-4; 8 bases line up with TRBD1. The V gene's germline CDR1 is MDHEN and CDR2 SYDVKM. The CDR3 runs 17 residues. V gave up 5 bases and J gave up 8 bases; unmatched junction bases: 16. Here the CDR3 reads CASSLGQGRIIKEKLFF. DNA of the CDR3: TGTGCCAGCAGTCTCGGACAGGGACGGATAATAAAGGAAAAACTGTTTTTT.

V usage is TRBV3-1 (or the pseudogene TRBV3-2) and J usage is TRBJ1-1; 7 nucleotides agree with TRBD1. Trimming took 4 bases from V and 1 from J; bases not matched to a gene: 3. The CDR3 extends over 14 amino acids. CDR1 is LGHDT and CDR2 is YNNKEL in the germline V gene (reference sequence). The CDR3 nucleotides are TGTGCCAGCAGCCGTTACAGGGGGAACACTGAAGCTTTCTTT. Amino acids: CASSRYRGNTEAFF.

The chain is built from TRBV10-3 and TRBJ2-7; possible D gene TRBD2, 5 bases. The germline V gene has CDR1 ENHRY and CDR2 SYGVKD. V lost 8 bases, J lost 4 bases, and 24 bases lay in between. The CDR3 contains 16 residues. The CDR3 sequence is CAIFPMHREGRYEQYV. The CDR3 DNA follows: TGTGCCATCTTTCCGATGCACAGAGAGGGTCGATACGAGCAGTACGTC.

The J gene is TRBJ1-5, the V gene TRBV28; D might be TRBD1 (5 bases). This CDR3 has 13 residues. The V gene's germline CDR1 is MDHEN and CDR2 SYDVKM. V lost 3 bases and J lost 6, with 9 bases in between. Here the CDR3 DNA reads TGTGCCAGCAGTTTCCAGGGCGCTCAGCCCCAGCATTTT. Translated, it gives CASSFQGAQPQHF.

The chain links TRBV29-1 to TRBJ2-3; TRBD2 matches 7 bases. Germline V gene lookup returns CDR1 SQVTM and CDR2 ANQGSEA. The ends lost 5 bases at V and 2 bases at J; junction bases unmatched: 4. The CDR3 length is 13 residues. The DNA of the CDR3 is TGCAGCGTTTGGGACTACGACACAGATACGCAGTATTTT. This sequence encodes CSVWDYDTDTQYF.

This clone was counted once. CDR3 sequence reads: CASSLDSNTGELFF. The CDR3 coding sequence is TGTGCCAGCAGCTTGGACAGTAACACCGGGGAGCTGTTTTTT. The gene calls are TRBV5-4 and TRBJ2-2; no reliable D call. The CDR3 is made up of 14 amino acids. The V end lost 0 bases, the J end lost 2 bases, and 5 bases lay between the germline ends. The germline V gene has CDR1 SGHNT and CDR2 YYREEE (reference sequence).

CDR3 loop: CASTPRGQSSYEQYV. CDR3 bases: TGTGCCAGCACCCCACGCGGACAGTCCTCCTACGAGCAGTACGTC. J is TRBJ2-7 and V is TRBV28; a possible D gene is TRBD1 (6 bases). The CDR3 extends over 15 amino acids. Germline assignment: CDR1 MDHEN and CDR2 SYDVKM. The germline V and J ends were trimmed by 7 bases and 0 bases, with 16 bases remaining between them.

The rearrangement uses TRBV29-1 and TRBJ1-1, with D possibly matching TRBD1 (6 bases). Germline-derived CDR1 and CDR2 are SQVTM and ANQGSEA. The CDR3 sequence is 13 residues long. V dropped 7 bases and J dropped 1 base, with 13 bases sitting between them. The CDR3 reads CSAADSANTEAFF. CDR3 DNA sequence: TGCAGCGCTGCGGACAGCGCGAACACTGAAGCTTTCTTT. Full variable domain (outside the CDR3, taken from reference TRBV29-1 and TRBJ1-1): SAVISQKPSRDICQRGTSLTIQCQVDSQVTMMFWYRQQPGQSLTLIATANQGSEATYESGFVIDKFPISRPNLTFSTLTVSNMSPEDSSIYLCSAADSANTEAFFGQGTRLTVV.

The V call is TRBV7-9, the J call TRBJ2-5, with D perhaps matching TRBD1 (5 bases). V lost 5 bases, J lost 5 bases, and 12 bases lay in between. CDR1 is SEHNR, CDR2 FQNEAQ, per germline (reference sequence). The CDR3 spans 13 residues. CDR3 coding DNA: TGTGCCAGCAGCCCGAGGTCAGGGGAGACCCAGTACTTC. The encoded protein is CASSPRSGETQYF.

The chain links TRBV24-1 to TRBJ1-2; no clear D gene. V was clipped by 2 bases and J by 3 bases, with 9 bases between them. This CDR3 is 14 amino acids long. The germline V gene encodes CDR1 KGHDR and CDR2 SFDVKD. CDR3 residues: CATSDSERDYGYTF. The CDR3 nucleotides read TGTGCCACCAGTGATTCGGAGAGGGACTATGGCTACACCTTC.

The chain recombines TRBV18 with TRBJ1-2; a weak D match, TRBD1 (6 bases). V dropped 2 bases and J dropped 8 bases, with 18 bases sitting between them. Germline V gene sequence: CDR1 KGHSH, CDR2 LQKENI. The CDR3 runs 15 residues. In DNA form, the CDR3 reads TGTGCCAGCTCACCAGGTCAGGGGAATTTAGGCGGCTACACCTTC. It translates to CASSPGQGNLGGYTF.

This clone has a handful of counts. The V call is TRBV3-1 (or the pseudogene TRBV3-2), the J call TRBJ2-1, with TRBD2 matching 8 bases. The CDR3 totals 18 residues. V lost 1 base and J lost 7; bases outside the gene matches: 15. Per the germline V gene, CDR1 is LGHDT and CDR2 is YNNKEL (reference sequence). The CDR3 DNA sequence: TGTGCCAGCAGCCAAGGTCCAGGGGCCTCGGGGGGGAAAAATGAGCAGTTCTTC. The encoded protein is CASSQGPGASGGKNEQFF.

The genes are TRBV3-1 (or the pseudogene TRBV3-2) and TRBJ2-3, with D hard to call. The CDR3 runs to 14 residues. The V gene's germline CDR1 is LGHDT and CDR2 YNNKEL (reference sequence). Trimming stripped 2 bases from V and 4 bases from J, with 10 bases between. CDR3 in DNA: TGTGCCAGCAGCCAACCGCGCACGGCAGATACGCAGTATTTT. Translated: CASSQPRTADTQYF.

In this sample, this clone turned up once. The rearrangement uses TRBV7-9 and TRBJ1-4, with TRBD1 matching 11 bases. Germline V gene lookup returns CDR1 SEHNR and CDR2 FQNEAQ (reference sequence). Trimming removed 5 bases from V and 7 bases from J; junction bases left unmatched: 3. This CDR3 contains 14 residues. CDR3 coding DNA: TGTGCCAGCAGCCCCGGGACAGGGGGTGAAAAACTGTTTTTT. It yields the protein CASSPGTGGEKLFF.

This clone appeared a few times. The J gene is TRBJ2-1, the V gene TRBV7-3; the D is unclear. CDR1 and CDR2 from the germline V gene are SGHTA and FQGTGA. The CDR3 sequence is 13 residues long. Trimming removed 5 bases at V and 3 bases at J, with 8 bases between. The CDR3 is CASSLYYYNEQFF. The CDR3 bases are TGTGCCAGCAGCCTGTACTACTACAATGAGCAGTTCTTC.

V and J are TRBV27 and TRBJ1-2; D is unclear. CDR1 is MNHEY, CDR2 SMNVEV, per germline (reference sequence). The CDR3 has 14 residues. The germline V and J ends were trimmed by 5 bases and 8 bases, with 18 bases remaining between them. This CDR3 reads CASSPTTSPRGYTF. The CDR3 DNA sequence: TGTGCCAGCAGTCCCACGACATCGCCACGGGGCTACACCTTC.

The chain uses TRBV28 and TRBJ1-1; the D is unclear. Germline V lookup: CDR1 MDHEN, CDR2 SYDVKM. There are 12 residues in the CDR3. The V gene lost 5 bases and the J gene lost 5 bases, with 9 bases spanning the gap. CDR3 amino acids: CASSPDITEAFF. Here the CDR3 DNA reads TGTGCCAGCAGTCCAGACATAACTGAAGCTTTCTTT.

The rearrangement joins TRBV6-1 to TRBJ2-7, with 8 bases matching TRBD1. CDR3 size: 15 residues. CDR1 is MNHNS, CDR2 SASEGT, per germline. The ends lost 3 bases at V and 4 bases at J; junction bases unmatched: 8. CDR3 sequence (DNA): TGTGCCAGCAGTGACGGGACAGGATCAGGATACGAGCAGTACGTC. It specifies CASSDGTGSGYEQYV.

The CDR3 coding sequence is TGTGCCAGCAGCGAGCCGGGACAGGGGGCATATAATTCACCCCTCCACTTT. This sequence encodes CASSEPGQGAYNSPLHF. The gene calls are TRBV11-2 and TRBJ1-6; 12 bases line up with TRBD1. Unmatched junction bases numbered 6, after V lost 5 bases and J lost 4 bases. The CDR3 spans 17 residues. The germline V gene encodes CDR1 SGHAT and CDR2 FQNNGV. Combining the CDR3 with reference TRBV11-2 and TRBJ1-6 gives the whole variable domain EAGVAQSPRYKIIEKRQSVAFWCNPISGHATLYWYQQILGQGPKLLIQFQNNGVVDDSQLPKDRFSAERLKGVDSTLKIQPAKLEDSAVYLCASSEPGQGAYNSPLHFGNGTRLTVT.

This clone occurred a few times. V is TRBV2 and J is TRBJ1-5, with D possibly TRBD1 on 5 matching bases. Deletions cut 4 bases from V and 0 bases from J, with 10 bases between. The CDR3 has 15 residues. The germline V gene encodes CDR1 SNHLY and CDR2 FYNNEI. Here the CDR3 DNA reads TGTGCCAGCAGTGTTCTCGACAGTAGCAATCAGCCCCAGCATTTT. The encoded protein is CASSVLDSSNQPQHF.

The chain recombines TRBV28 with TRBJ1-2; the match to TRBD1 covers 8 bases. The junction had 6 bases not matched to a gene; V was cut back by 5 bases and J by 10 bases. The CDR3 has 12 residues. The germline V gene encodes CDR1 MDHEN and CDR2 SYDVKM. For the CDR3, the DNA is TGTGCCAGCAGTGCCGACAGGGGAGACTACACCTTC. This encodes CASSADRGDYTF.

The J gene is TRBJ1-1, the V gene TRBV3-1 (or the pseudogene TRBV3-2); D remains ambiguous. Germline-derived CDR1 and CDR2 are LGHDT and YNNKEL (reference sequence). Trimming left V 1 base short and J 0 bases short, with 6 bases between. CDR3 length: 14 residues. CDR3 in amino acids: CASSQGVMNTEAFF. CDR3 DNA: TGTGCCAGCAGCCAAGGAGTAATGAACACTGAAGCTTTCTTT.

V gene TRBV23-1 combines with J gene TRBJ1-5, with D unclear. TRBV23-1 is an ORF, with its function uncertain. V shed 6 bases and J shed 0 bases, with 12 bases lying between them. The CDR3 spans 15 residues. The CDR3 spells CASSGGRNSNQPQHF. In DNA form, the CDR3 reads TGCGCCAGCAGCGGTGGGCGAAATAGCAATCAGCCCCAGCATTTT.

This chain joins TRBV5-1 and TRBJ1-6; 8 positions agree with TRBD1. This CDR3 has 16 residues. Trimming cost V 3 bases and J 6 bases; bases outside gene matches: 8. Germline-derived CDR1 and CDR2 are SGHRS and YFSETQ. DNA for the CDR3: TGCGCCAGCAGCTCCGCTTGGGGACAGGTTAATTCACCCCTCCACTTT. Its protein is CASSSAWGQVNSPLHF.